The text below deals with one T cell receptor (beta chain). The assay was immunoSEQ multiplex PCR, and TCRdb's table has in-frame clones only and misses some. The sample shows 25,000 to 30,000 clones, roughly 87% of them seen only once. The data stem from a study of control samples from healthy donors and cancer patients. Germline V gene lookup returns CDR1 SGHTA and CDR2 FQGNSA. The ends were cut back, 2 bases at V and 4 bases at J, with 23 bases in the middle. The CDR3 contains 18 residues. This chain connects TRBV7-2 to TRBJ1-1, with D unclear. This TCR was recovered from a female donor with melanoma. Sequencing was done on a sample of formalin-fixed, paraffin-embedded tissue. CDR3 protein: CASSLHSGSAGFGTEAFF. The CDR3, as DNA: TGTGCCAGCAGCTTACATTCGGGGTCTGCGGGATTTGGCACTGAAGCTTTCTTT. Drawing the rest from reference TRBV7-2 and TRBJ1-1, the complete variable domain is GAGVSQSPSNKVTEKGKDVELRCDPISGHTALYWYRQSLGQGLEFLIYFQGNSAPDKSGLPSDRFSAERTGGSVSTLTIQRTQQEDSAVYLCASSLHSGSAGFGTEAFFGQGTRLTVV.